The 23 T cell receptor beta chains below all came from one sample that was sequenced in a study of blood T cell repertoires in COVID-19. The protocol was immunoSEQ multiplex PCR, while the TCRdb copy is restricted to in-frame clones and leaves out a portion. The sample includes some 460,000 clones, about 85% of them seen just once. Material: PBMCs or T cells enriched from blood (not recorded which). These receptors were taken from a woman under 30 with acute COVID-19.

V usage is TRBV11-2 and J usage is TRBJ2-4; D is ambiguous. Trimming stripped 4 bases from V and 0 bases from J, with 10 bases between. Germline V gene data show CDR1 as SGHAT and CDR2 as FQNNGV. CDR3 length equals 15 residues. In nucleotides, the CDR3 is TGTGCCAGCAGCTACCAGGCCCTAGCCAAAAACATTCAGTACTTC. It yields the protein CASSYQALAKNIQYF.

The V call is TRBV5-6, the J call TRBJ2-7; 9 nucleotides line up with TRBD1. The V and J ends lost 4 bases and 7 bases, in that order; junction bases with no gene match: 12. CDR3 size: 15 residues. Germline assignment: CDR1 SGHDT and CDR2 YYEEEE. CDR3 protein: CASSHRGQGPGEQYF. CDR3 sequence (DNA): TGTGCCAGCAGCCACCGGGGACAGGGCCCTGGGGAGCAGTACTTC. Together with reference TRBV5-6 and TRBJ2-7, the CDR3 gives the full variable domain: DAGVTQSPTHLIKTRGQQVTLRCSPKSGHDTVSWYQQALGQGPQFIFQYYEEEERQRGNFPDRFSGHQFPNYSSELNVNALLLGDSALYLCASSHRGQGPGEQYFGPGTRLTVT.

The chain carries TRBV7-9 and TRBJ2-5; no reliable D call. CDR3 length: 14 amino acids. Trimming left V 5 bases short and J 5 bases short, with 15 bases between. Germline CDR1 is SEHNR and CDR2 is FQNEAQ (reference sequence). Here the CDR3 DNA reads TGTGCCAGCAGCCCCCCTATATACAGCGAGACCCAGTACTTC. Encoded protein: CASSPPIYSETQYF.

The chain couples TRBV18 to TRBJ2-5; the match to TRBD1 covers 8 bases. Germline CDR1 reads KGHSH; CDR2 reads LQKENI. Trimming removed 3 bases from V and 3 bases from J; junction bases left unmatched: 6. The CDR3 totals 15 residues. In nucleotides, the CDR3 is TGTGCCAGCTCACCCTGGACAGGGTTGGAAGAGACCCAGTACTTC. It is translated as CASSPWTGLEETQYF.

This clone was found a few times. This chain links TRBV29-1 with TRBJ1-4; 11 bases align to TRBD1. The CDR3 loop spans 15 amino acids. CDR1 SQVTM and CDR2 ANQGSEA come from the germline V gene. Germline trimming cut 4 bases from V and 7 bases from J; bases unmatched to any gene: 8. CDR3 nucleotides: TGCAGCGTTGTTCCCGGGACAGGGGGTATTGAAAAACTGTTTTTT. Translated, it gives CSVVPGTGGIEKLFF.

This chain joins TRBV12-3 or TRBV12-4 and TRBJ1-5; no firm D call. This CDR3 spans 13 amino acids. Trimming left V 2 bases short and J 4 bases short, with 6 bases between. CDR3 DNA sequence: TGTGCCAGCAGTTTACGAGGGAATCAGCCCCAGCATTTT. Its protein product is CASSLRGNQPQHF.

The V gene is TRBV5-4, the J gene TRBJ2-7, with TRBD2 matching over 9 bases. The CDR3 sequence is 13 residues long. Per germline, CDR1 SGHNT and CDR2 YYREEE (reference sequence). V was clipped by 1 base and J by 4 bases; unmatched bases: 0. CDR3 in amino acids: CASSLTSGYEQYF. In DNA form, the CDR3 reads TGTGCCAGCAGCTTGACTAGCGGGTACGAGCAGTACTTC. The full variable domain, rest sourced from reference TRBV5-4 and TRBJ2-7, is ETGVTQSPTHLIKTRGQQVTLRCSSQSGHNTVSWYQQALGQGPQFIFQYYREEENGRGNFPPRFSGLQFPNYSSELNVNALELDDSALYLCASSLTSGYEQYFGPGTRLTVT.

V usage is TRBV5-5 and J usage is TRBJ2-3, with D possibly being TRBD2 (6 bases). Germline loops: CDR1 SGHKS, CDR2 YYEKEE (reference sequence). The V gene lost 4 bases and the J gene lost 1 base, with 16 bases spanning the gap. There are 16 residues in the CDR3. CDR3 sequence: CASSQSEGVRTDTQYF. CDR3 in DNA: TGTGCCAGCAGCCAATCGGAGGGAGTACGCACAGATACGCAGTATTTT.

The chain has TRBV28 and TRBJ1-3; tentative D call: TRBD1 (5 bases). V was cut by 2 bases and J by 4 bases, with 15 bases left in between. The CDR3 loop spans 16 amino acids. In germline, CDR1 is MDHEN, CDR2 SYDVKM. The CDR3 region has the DNA TGTGCCAGCAGTTTACCCAGGGTACTGGGCGGAAACACCATATATTTT. This gives the protein CASSLPRVLGGNTIYF.

V usage is TRBV5-1 and J usage is TRBJ2-7; 9 positions match TRBD2. The V segment lost 2 bases and the J segment 4 bases; nucleotides outside the gene matches: 7. The CDR3 consists of 15 residues. Germline V gene sequence: CDR1 SGHRS, CDR2 YFSETQ. The CDR3 DNA follows: TGCGCCAGCAGCTTAGGGTCTAGCGGGACTTACGAGCAGTACTTC. Translating gives CASSLGSSGTYEQYF.

The V and J genes are TRBV5-1 and TRBJ1-1; D remains ambiguous. Trimming took 1 base from V and 1 from J, leaving 8 bases between them. CDR1 is SGHRS, CDR2 YFSETQ, per germline. This CDR3 spans 14 amino acids. The CDR3 region has the DNA TGCGCCAGCAGCTTGCAGACTCAGAACACTGAAGCTTTCTTT. It specifies CASSLQTQNTEAFF.

The V call is TRBV29-1, the J call TRBJ1-1; maybe TRBD1 (5 bases). CDR1 and CDR2 (germline): SQVTM, ANQGSEA. This CDR3 region has 13 residues. Trimming shortened V by 5 bases and J by 0 bases, and 10 bases separated the two germline ends. The CDR3 sequence is CSVKKGMNTEAFF. The CDR3 DNA follows: TGCAGCGTTAAGAAGGGGATGAACACTGAAGCTTTCTTT. Combining the CDR3 with reference TRBV29-1 and TRBJ1-1 gives the whole variable domain SAVISQKPSRDICQRGTSLTIQCQVDSQVTMMFWYRQQPGQSLTLIATANQGSEATYESGFVIDKFPISRPNLTFSTLTVSNMSPEDSSIYLCSVKKGMNTEAFFGQGTRLTVV.

The V call is TRBV4-1, the J call TRBJ2-1, with D possibly TRBD2 on 5 matching bases. Germline CDR1 and CDR2: MGHRA and YSYEKL. Trimming shortened V by 0 bases and J by 3 bases, and 12 bases separated the two germline ends. This CDR3 spans 16 amino acids. Here the CDR3 DNA reads TGCGCCAGCAGCCAAGATCCGGCGGGTTTCTACAATGAGCAGTTCTTC. Translating it yields CASSQDPAGFYNEQFF.

V usage is TRBV7-5 and J usage is TRBJ2-2; the tabulated D call, TRBD2, remains unverified against the DNA. TRBV7-5 is a known pseudogene. The CDR3 runs 12 residues. This CDR3 reads CARILNTGELFF. The CDR3, as DNA: TGTGCCAGAATCCTCAACACCGGGGAGCTGTTTTTT.

The V gene is TRBV19, the J gene TRBJ1-5; TRBD1 is a possible D gene (6 bases). Trimming removed 6 bases from V and 5 bases from J, with 17 bases in between. This CDR3 has 15 residues. Per the germline V gene, CDR1 is LNHDA and CDR2 is SQIVND (reference sequence). CDR3 nucleotides: TGTGCCAGTAGCTATGGGGCAGGGGCGGATCAGCCCCAGCATTTT. This sequence encodes CASSYGAGADQPQHF. The entire variable domain, with the rest obtained from reference TRBV19 and TRBJ1-5, is as follows: DGGITQSPKYLFRKEGQNVTLSCEQNLNHDAMYWYRQDPGQGLRLIYYSQIVNDFQKGDIAEGYSVSREKKESFPLTVTSAQKNPTAFYLCASSYGAGADQPQHFGDGTRLSIL.

Only one count was recorded for this clone. The chain links TRBV5-6 to TRBJ1-4; D is unclear. Trimming removed 2 bases at V and 4 bases at J, with 15 bases between. Germline CDR1 and CDR2: SGHDT and YYEEEE. This CDR3 spans 16 amino acids. DNA of the CDR3: TGTGCCAGCAGCTTCTTGGACTCGGCTGATAATGAAAAACTGTTTTTT. Protein product: CASSFLDSADNEKLFF.

DNA of the CDR3: TGTGCCAGCAGCTGGTTAAGCGGGGAAGCCTACGAGCAGTACTTC. Residues: CASSWLSGEAYEQYF. The rearrangement links TRBV7-2 to TRBJ2-7; 7 positions agree with TRBD2. Germline V CDR1 and CDR2: SGHTA, FQGNSA. Trimming cost V 4 bases and J 2 bases; bases outside gene matches: 8. This CDR3 region has 15 residues.

J is TRBJ2-1 and V is TRBV7-9; possibly TRBD1 for D (5 bases). CDR1 and CDR2 (germline): SEHNR, FQNEAQ (reference sequence). V dropped 5 bases and J dropped 3 bases, with 14 bases sitting between them. This CDR3 contains 15 residues. CDR3 amino acids: CASSHGHLNYNEQFF. CDR3 sequence (DNA): TGTGCCAGCAGCCATGGACATCTTAACTACAATGAGCAGTTCTTC.

The genes are TRBV19 and TRBJ2-1; TRBD2 matches 8 bases. The germline CDR1 and CDR2 sequences are LNHDA and SQIVND (reference sequence). V was clipped by 3 bases and J by 4 bases; unmatched bases: 5. The CDR3 contains 15 residues. Here the CDR3 reads CASSMGGGIYNEQFF. In DNA, the CDR3 is TGTGCCAGTAGTATGGGCGGGGGGATTTACAATGAGCAGTTCTTC.

The genes are TRBV30 and TRBJ2-2; D may be TRBD2 (5 bases). Per germline, CDR1 GTSNPN and CDR2 SVGIG (reference sequence). Trimming stripped 4 bases from V and 6 bases from J, with 9 bases between. The CDR3 has 12 amino acids. CDR3 sequence reads: CAWKRGSGELFF. The DNA for the CDR3 is TGTGCCTGGAAAAGAGGGTCCGGGGAGCTGTTTTTT.

The chain joins TRBV5-4 to TRBJ1-1; D is possibly TRBD1 (5 bases). Between the trimmed V and J ends, which lost 6 bases and 1 base, there was a span of 16 bases. Per germline, CDR1 SGHNT and CDR2 YYREEE (reference sequence). The CDR3 sequence is 15 residues long. The CDR3 DNA follows: TGTGCCAGCACCCTTCCAGGGCCGAGGAACACTGAAGCTTTCTTT. This sequence encodes CASTLPGPRNTEAFF. Together with reference TRBV5-4 and TRBJ1-1, the CDR3 gives the full variable domain: ETGVTQSPTHLIKTRGQQVTLRCSSQSGHNTVSWYQQALGQGPQFIFQYYREEENGRGNFPPRFSGLQFPNYSSELNVNALELDDSALYLCASTLPGPRNTEAFFGQGTRLTVV.

This chain uses TRBV9 with TRBJ2-5, with no clear D. Germline-derived CDR1 and CDR2 are SGDLS and YYNGEE. This CDR3 has 14 amino acids. V shed 0 bases and J shed 2 bases, with 8 bases lying between them. The CDR3 DNA sequence: TGTGCCAGCAGCGTAGGTGTCAAACAAGAGACCCAGTACTTC. Its translation: CASSVGVKQETQYF.

This chain joins TRBV7-9 and TRBJ2-7; maybe TRBD1 (5 bases). There are 15 residues in the CDR3. Germline values: CDR1 SEHNR, CDR2 FQNEAQ (reference sequence). The V end lost 0 bases, the J end lost 2 bases, and 11 bases lay between the germline ends. Here the CDR3 reads CASSLASGNAYEQYF. For the CDR3, the DNA is TGTGCCAGCAGCTTAGCCTCAGGGAATGCCTACGAGCAGTACTTC.